This section outlines one T cell receptor (beta chain) sequence together with its context. The junction departs from the called germline gene at one end, perhaps through a read error. The data originate from a study of blood T cells in healthy people across ages. A sample-barcoded 5' primer and a J-beta primer mix were used in a second PCR of roughly 7 to 11 cycles. Template switching added a 12-random-nucleotide identifier to every cDNA molecule. Every sample produced at least 2.5 million CDR3-containing paired-end reads. MiXCR, applied by TCRdb to the 5' RACE reads, yields one record per CDR3 protein. The data show about 1,400,000 distinct CDR3 sequences, 42% seen once. Germline V gives CDR1 SSHAT, CDR2 FNYEAQ (reference sequence). The CDR3 is 15 amino acids.

The specimen sequenced was blood. The TCR was taken from a woman under 30 in good health. V and J are TRBV7-7 and TRBJ2-4; perhaps D is TRBD1 or TRBD2 (6 bases each). DNA for the CDR3: TGTGCTAGCAGCCGAACAGGGCTACGGGGGAACATTCAGTACTTC. Its protein product is CASSRTGLRGNIQYF.